This T cell receptor beta chain was captured in a study of blood T cell repertoires in COVID-19. Study overall: T cells, B-cell-depleted T cells, or PBMCs provided the cDNA or gDNA that served as material.

Two negative PCRs, clearance, or symptom resolution were required of recovered Cohort 3 donors. V was pared by 8 bases and J by 10 bases, with 10 bases of the junction left unmatched. Germline-derived CDR1 and CDR2 are SNHLY and FYNNEI. The CDR3 loop spans 12 amino acids. The repertoire was sequenced with immunoSEQ multiplex PCR; TCRdb's copy has only in-frame clones and lacks some. This sample has more than 150,000 clones; over 80% occur once, and the top ten carry 10% to 15%. The rearrangement uses TRBV2 and TRBJ1-1; 7 positions match TRBD1. Sequencing input: PBMCs or T cells enriched from blood (not recorded which). This clonotype was sampled from a woman aged 55-69 years who had recovered from COVID-19. Written as DNA, the CDR3 is TGTGCCAGCGGTACAGGGGTGGGGGCAGCTTTCTTT. Amino acid sequence: CASGTGVGAAFF.